The 21 T cell receptor beta chains below were found in one sample sequenced in a study of blood T cell repertoires in COVID-19. Here immunoSEQ multiplex PCR was the method, and the copy in TCRdb shows in-frame clones only, minus some. The repertoire has approximately 230,000 clones, about 80% of them found once; the top ten carry 8.9%. Sequencing was carried out using peripheral blood. The source of these receptors is an elderly man with acute or convalescent COVID-19.

The chain joins TRBV18 to TRBJ2-2; 8 positions match TRBD1. The CDR3 has 15 amino acids. V trimming: 3 bases; J trimming: 0 bases; junction bases outside the gene matches: 0. Germline V gives CDR1 KGHSH, CDR2 LQKENI. The CDR3 is CASSPGQANTGELFF. CDR3 nucleotides: TGTGCCAGCTCACCGGGACAGGCGAACACCGGGGAGCTGTTTTTT.

The chain employs TRBV5-1 and TRBJ2-7; weak D call: TRBD2 (5 bases). In germline, CDR1 is SGHRS, CDR2 YFSETQ. The CDR3 totals 18 residues. V lost 0 bases to trimming and J lost 4 bases, with 23 bases between them. CDR3 sequence (DNA): TGCGCCAGCAGCTTGGCGCCGATAAGTTCGGGGAGACTTTACGAGCAGTACTTC. Its translation is CASSLAPISSGRLYEQYF.

Written as DNA, the CDR3 is TGTGCCAGTAGTATAGATGAGGGATCCTACGAGCAGTACTTC. It translates to CASSIDEGSYEQYF. The V call is TRBV19, the J call TRBJ2-7, with D perhaps TRBD2 (5 bases). V lost 0 bases and J 1 base, leaving 7 bases between the germline ends. Germline V gene lookup returns CDR1 LNHDA and CDR2 SQIVND (reference sequence). The CDR3 extends over 14 amino acids.

The CDR3 loop is CASSQDRLLYEQYF. CDR3 nucleotide sequence: TGTGCCAGCAGCCAAGACAGGCTCCTCTACGAGCAGTACTTC. This chain uses TRBV4-2 with TRBJ2-7; no firm D call. Germline values: CDR1 LGHNA, CDR2 YNFKEQ. Trimming pared 0 bases from V and 3 bases from J, leaving 9 bases between. The CDR3 has 14 amino acids.

The chain recombines TRBV6-5 with TRBJ2-5; a weak D match, TRBD1 (7 bases). This CDR3 has 13 residues. Trimming removed 10 bases at V and 5 bases at J, with 17 bases between. CDR1 MNHEY and CDR2 SVGAGI come from the germline V gene. CDR3 bases: TGTGCCACCTTCCAGGGGGGTCGGGAGACCCAGTACTTC. It encodes CATFQGGRETQYF.

The gene calls are TRBV5-5 and TRBJ2-7; 7 nucleotides agree with TRBD1. The CDR3 extends over 15 amino acids. With V trimmed by 0 bases and J by 3 bases, 6 bases remained unmatched. Germline-derived CDR1 and CDR2 are SGHKS and YYEKEE (reference sequence). The CDR3 sequence is CASSLGPGTDYEQYF. In nucleotides, the CDR3 is TGTGCCAGCAGCTTGGGACCCGGGACAGACTACGAGCAGTACTTC. Full variable domain (remainder filled in from reference TRBV5-5 and TRBJ2-7): DAGVTQSPTHLIKTRGQQVTLRCSPISGHKSVSWYQQVLGQGPQFIFQYYEKEERGRGNFPDRFSARQFPNYSSELNVNALLLGDSALYLCASSLGPGTDYEQYFGPGTRLTVT.

The V gene is TRBV5-1, the J gene TRBJ1-3; 7 bases are a match to TRBD1. The germline V gene encodes CDR1 SGHRS and CDR2 YFSETQ. Losses at the gene ends were 3 bases for V and 2 bases for J; bases not matched to a gene: 5. The CDR3 loop spans 15 amino acids. CDR3 amino acids: CASSSAGTAGNTIYF. CDR3 coding DNA: TGCGCCAGCAGCTCCGCCGGGACAGCTGGAAACACCATATATTTT.

The CDR3 DNA is TGCGCCAGCAGCTTAGGGACAGGGGCCCCTATGAGGGCCGGGGAGCTGTTTTTT. This gives the protein CASSLGTGAPMRAGELFF. The chain carries TRBV5-1 and TRBJ2-2; TRBD1 aligns across 10 bases. The V gene end was trimmed by 2 bases and the J gene end by 6 bases; junction bases not matched to a gene: 13. Germline V gene lookup returns CDR1 SGHRS and CDR2 YFSETQ. This CDR3 region has 18 residues.

The rearrangement joins TRBV25-1 to TRBJ2-7; 9 nucleotides align to TRBD1. The CDR3 contains 15 residues. The germline CDR1 and CDR2 sequences are MGHDK and SYGVNS. Germline trimming cut 5 bases from V and 4 bases from J; bases unmatched to any gene: 9. The CDR3 reads CASSPPGQGTYEQYF. Written as DNA, the CDR3 is TGTGCCAGCAGTCCCCCGGGACAGGGAACGTACGAGCAGTACTTC.

The V gene is TRBV7-9, the J gene TRBJ2-3, with 7 bases lining up with TRBD1. The V gene end was trimmed by 1 base and the J gene end by 7 bases; junction bases not matched to a gene: 11. Germline values: CDR1 SEHNR, CDR2 FQNEAQ (reference sequence). This CDR3 contains 16 residues. Written as DNA, the CDR3 is TGTGCCAGCAGCTTAGTATCGGCGACAGGGCAAAATACGCAGTATTTT. The encoded protein is CASSLVSATGQNTQYF.

With regard to this clone: Sequence at one end of the junction differs from germline and may be a read error. The chain is built from TRBV27 and TRBJ2-7; perhaps TRBD2 as D (7 bases). Germline V gene lookup returns CDR1 MNHEY and CDR2 SMNVEV (reference sequence). The CDR3 runs 11 residues. CDR3 nucleotide sequence: TGTGCCAGCGGGTGGGGGGGGCCTGCCCTCTTC. Translated, it gives CASGWGGPALF.

The rearrangement joins TRBV5-8 to TRBJ1-4; TRBD1 matches at 10 bases. The CDR3 spans 16 residues. The V gene's germline CDR1 is SGHTS and CDR2 YDEGEE. Unmatched junction bases numbered 4, after V lost 4 bases and J lost 1 base. DNA of the CDR3: TGTGCCAGCAGCAGGGGACAGGGGCTAACTAATGAAAAACTGTTTTTT. Protein sequence: CASSRGQGLTNEKLFF.

This clone occurred a few times. The rearrangement joins TRBV12-5 to TRBJ1-4, with D possibly TRBD1 on 5 matching bases. The CDR3 covers 15 residues. Germline V CDR1 and CDR2: LGHNT, FRNRAP. Trimming pared 2 bases from V and 7 bases from J, leaving 14 bases between. The CDR3 coding sequence is TGTGCTAGTGGTTTGCCGGCAGGGTCGGGTGAAAAACTGTTTTTT. It codes for CASGLPAGSGEKLFF.

The rearrangement uses TRBV5-1 and TRBJ1-4; no reliable D call. Germline V gene lookup returns CDR1 SGHRS and CDR2 YFSETQ. CDR3 length: 13 residues. Between the trimmed V and J ends, which lost 4 bases and 3 bases, there was a span of 7 bases. CDR3 protein: CASSLHSNEKLFF. CDR3 sequence (DNA): TGCGCCAGCAGCCTCCACTCTAATGAAAAACTGTTTTTT. Full variable domain (missing parts from reference TRBV5-1 and TRBJ1-4): KAGVTQTPRYLIKTRGQQVTLSCSPISGHRSVSWYQQTPGQGLQFLFEYFSETQRNKGNFPGRFSGRQFSNSRSEMNVSTLELGDSALYLCASSLHSNEKLFFGSGTQLSVL.

This clone was observed once. The V call is TRBV19, the J call TRBJ1-2; 9 bases are a match to TRBD1. Looked up from germline, CDR1 is LNHDA and CDR2 is SQIVND (reference sequence). With V trimmed by 5 bases and J by 0 bases, 4 bases remained unmatched. The CDR3 totals 15 residues. The CDR3 loop is CASSPDRGTNYGYTF. The CDR3 DNA follows: TGTGCCAGTAGTCCAGACAGGGGGACTAACTATGGCTACACCTTC.

V gene TRBV28 combines with J gene TRBJ1-5; TRBD1 agrees at 8 bases. This CDR3 spans 16 amino acids. J lost 2 bases, V lost 5 bases, and 8 bases had no gene match. Germline lookup yields CDR1 MDHEN and CDR2 SYDVKM. CDR3 DNA: TGTGCCAGCAGTCCCCCGGACAGGGCGGGCAATCAGCCCCAGCATTTT. Its translation: CASSPPDRAGNQPQHF.

The V and J genes are TRBV19 and TRBJ2-7; TRBD2 matches 11 bases. Per the germline V gene, CDR1 is LNHDA and CDR2 is SQIVND (reference sequence). CDR3 length equals 16 residues. The ends lost 6 bases at V and 3 bases at J; junction bases unmatched: 10. CDR3 in amino acids: CASRAGTSGRGYEQYF. In DNA form, the CDR3 reads TGTGCCAGTAGAGCCGGGACTAGCGGAAGAGGCTACGAGCAGTACTTC.

The V and J genes are TRBV11-2 and TRBJ2-2; possibly TRBD2 for D (6 bases). CDR3 size: 14 residues. Trimming stripped 5 bases from V and 5 bases from J, with 12 bases between. Germline lookup yields CDR1 SGHAT and CDR2 FQNNGV. The chain's CDR3 is CASSIAGRTGELFF. The CDR3 DNA reads as TGTGCCAGCAGCATTGCAGGGAGGACCGGGGAGCTGTTTTTT.

The V and J genes are TRBV11-3 and TRBJ2-7; 7 bases agree with TRBD2. V gave up 5 bases and J gave up 2 bases; unmatched junction bases: 12. The CDR3 covers 16 residues. CDR1 and CDR2 (germline): SGHNT, YENEEA. Here the CDR3 reads CASSPERVAGPYEQYF. The CDR3 nucleotides are TGTGCCAGCAGCCCGGAGAGGGTAGCGGGTCCCTACGAGCAGTACTTC.

The rearrangement joins TRBV30 to TRBJ1-3; no clear D. Trimming shortened V by 4 bases and J by 0 bases, and 7 bases separated the two germline ends. Germline-derived CDR1 and CDR2 are GTSNPN and SVGIG (reference sequence). CDR3 size: 13 residues. CDR3 nucleotides: TGTGCCTGGACTACCAACTCTGGAAACACCATATATTTT. Amino acid sequence: CAWTTNSGNTIYF.

The chain recombines TRBV28 with TRBJ1-3; 7 nucleotides line up with TRBD1. Germline CDR1 is MDHEN and CDR2 is SYDVKM. V gave up 4 bases and J gave up 0 bases; unmatched junction bases: 6. CDR3 length: 16 residues. The CDR3 DNA reads as TGTGCCAGCAGTTGGGACAGTCGGATCTCTGGAAACACCATATATTTT. Protein sequence: CASSWDSRISGNTIYF.